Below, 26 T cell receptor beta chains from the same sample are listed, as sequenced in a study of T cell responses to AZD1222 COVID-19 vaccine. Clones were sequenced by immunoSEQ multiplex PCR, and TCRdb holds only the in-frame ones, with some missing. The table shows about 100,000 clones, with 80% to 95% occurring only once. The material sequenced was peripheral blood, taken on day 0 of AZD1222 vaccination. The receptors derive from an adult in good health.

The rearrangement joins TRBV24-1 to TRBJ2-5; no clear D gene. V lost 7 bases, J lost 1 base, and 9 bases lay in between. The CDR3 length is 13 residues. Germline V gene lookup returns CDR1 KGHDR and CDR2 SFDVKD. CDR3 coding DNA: TGTGCCACCAGCCAGGTTCCCCAAGAGACCCAGTACTTC. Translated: CATSQVPQETQYF.

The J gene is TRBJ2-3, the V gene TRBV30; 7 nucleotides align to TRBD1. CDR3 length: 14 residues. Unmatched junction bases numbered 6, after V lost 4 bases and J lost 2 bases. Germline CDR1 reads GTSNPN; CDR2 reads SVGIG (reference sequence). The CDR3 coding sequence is TGTGCCTGGAAGGGGGACAGATTCACAGATACGCAGTATTTT. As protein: CAWKGDRFTDTQYF.

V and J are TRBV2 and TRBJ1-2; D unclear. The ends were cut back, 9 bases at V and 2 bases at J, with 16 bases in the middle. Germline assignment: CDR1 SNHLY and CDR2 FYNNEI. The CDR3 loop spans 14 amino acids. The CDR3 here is CARGSQVPNYGYTF. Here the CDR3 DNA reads TGTGCCAGAGGATCTCAAGTTCCAAACTATGGCTACACCTTC.

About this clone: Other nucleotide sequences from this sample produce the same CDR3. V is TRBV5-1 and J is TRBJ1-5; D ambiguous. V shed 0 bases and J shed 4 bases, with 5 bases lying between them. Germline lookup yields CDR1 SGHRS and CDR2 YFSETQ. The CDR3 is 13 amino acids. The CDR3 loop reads CASSLGANQPQHF. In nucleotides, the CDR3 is TGCGCCAGCAGCTTGGGGGCTAATCAGCCCCAGCATTTT. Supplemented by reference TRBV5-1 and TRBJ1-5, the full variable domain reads KAGVTQTPRYLIKTRGQQVTLSCSPISGHRSVSWYQQTPGQGLQFLFEYFSETQRNKGNFPGRFSGRQFSNSRSEMNVSTLELGDSALYLCASSLGANQPQHFGDGTRLSIL.

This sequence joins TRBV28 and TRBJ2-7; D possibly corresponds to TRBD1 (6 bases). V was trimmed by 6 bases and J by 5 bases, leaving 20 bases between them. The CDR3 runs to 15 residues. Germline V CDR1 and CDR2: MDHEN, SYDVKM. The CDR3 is CASSPLLQGTNEQYF. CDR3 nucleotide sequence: TGTGCCAGCAGCCCACTTCTGCAGGGGACGAACGAGCAGTACTTC.

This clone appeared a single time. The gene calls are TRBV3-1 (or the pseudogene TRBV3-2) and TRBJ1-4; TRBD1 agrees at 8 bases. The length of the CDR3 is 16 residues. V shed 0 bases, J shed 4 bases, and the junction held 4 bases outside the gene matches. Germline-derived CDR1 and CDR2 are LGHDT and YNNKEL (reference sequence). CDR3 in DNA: TGTGCCAGCAGCCAAGAAGGCACAGGGGGTAATGAAAAACTGTTTTTT. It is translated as CASSQEGTGGNEKLFF.

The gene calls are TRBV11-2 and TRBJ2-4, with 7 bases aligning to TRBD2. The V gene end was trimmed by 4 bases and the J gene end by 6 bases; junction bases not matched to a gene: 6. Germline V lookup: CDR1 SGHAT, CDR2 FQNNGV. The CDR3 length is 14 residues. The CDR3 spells CASSSRASGNIQYF. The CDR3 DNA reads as TGTGCCAGCAGCTCGCGGGCTAGCGGAAACATTCAGTACTTC.

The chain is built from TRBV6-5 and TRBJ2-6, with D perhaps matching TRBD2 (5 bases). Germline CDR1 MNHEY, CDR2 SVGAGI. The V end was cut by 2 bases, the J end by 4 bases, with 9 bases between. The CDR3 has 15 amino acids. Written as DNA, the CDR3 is TGTGCCAGCAGTTACGAGGGTACCGGGGCCAACGTCCTGACTTTC. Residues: CASSYEGTGANVLTF.

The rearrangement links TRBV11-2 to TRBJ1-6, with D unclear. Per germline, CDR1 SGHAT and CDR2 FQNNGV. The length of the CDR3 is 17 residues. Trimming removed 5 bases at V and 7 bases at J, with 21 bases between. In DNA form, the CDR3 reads TGTGCCAGCAGCCGAGCCGCCGGGGTGTATGAGAATTCACCCCTCCACTTT. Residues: CASSRAAGVYENSPLHF.

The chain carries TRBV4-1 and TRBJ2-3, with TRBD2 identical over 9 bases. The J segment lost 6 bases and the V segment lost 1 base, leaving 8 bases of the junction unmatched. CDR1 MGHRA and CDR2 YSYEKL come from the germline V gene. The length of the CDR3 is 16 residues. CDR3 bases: TGCGCCAGCAGCCAAGGGTTAGCGGGAGATGGGGATACGCAGTATTTT. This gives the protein CASSQGLAGDGDTQYF.

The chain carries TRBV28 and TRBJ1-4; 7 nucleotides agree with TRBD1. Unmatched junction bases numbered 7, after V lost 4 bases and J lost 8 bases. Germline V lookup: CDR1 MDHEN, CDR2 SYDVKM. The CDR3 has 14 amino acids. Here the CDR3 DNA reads TGTGCCAGCAGTTCCGGGACAGAAGGGGAAAAACTGTTTTTT. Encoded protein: CASSSGTEGEKLFF.

Written as DNA, the CDR3 is TGTGCCATCAGATCATCCGGGACAGGCGCCTACGAGCAGTACTTC. Amino acid sequence: CAIRSSGTGAYEQYF. V gene TRBV10-3 combines with J gene TRBJ2-7; 8 nucleotides align to TRBD1. The length of the CDR3 is 15 residues. Germline-derived CDR1 and CDR2 are ENHRY and SYGVKD. The J segment lost 2 bases and the V segment lost 6 bases, leaving 9 bases of the junction unmatched.

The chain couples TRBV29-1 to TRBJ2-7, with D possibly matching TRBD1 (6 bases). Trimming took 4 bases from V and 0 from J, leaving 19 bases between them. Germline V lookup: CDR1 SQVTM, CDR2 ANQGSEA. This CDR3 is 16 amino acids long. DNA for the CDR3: TGCAGCGTTGCAAGCACCGGGACACGCTACTCCTACGAGCAGTACTTC. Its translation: CSVASTGTRYSYEQYF.

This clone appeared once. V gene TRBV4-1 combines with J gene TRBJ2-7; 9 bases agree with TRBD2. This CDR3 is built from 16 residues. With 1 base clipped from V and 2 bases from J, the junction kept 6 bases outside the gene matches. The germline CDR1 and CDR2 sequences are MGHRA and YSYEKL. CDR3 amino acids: CASSQATTSGAYEQYF. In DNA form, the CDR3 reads TGCGCCAGCAGCCAAGCGACGACTAGCGGAGCCTACGAGCAGTACTTC.

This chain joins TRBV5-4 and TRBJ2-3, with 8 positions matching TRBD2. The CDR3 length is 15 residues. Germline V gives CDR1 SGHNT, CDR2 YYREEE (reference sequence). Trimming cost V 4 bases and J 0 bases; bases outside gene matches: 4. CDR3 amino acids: CASSVSGVSTDTQYF. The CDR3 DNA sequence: TGTGCCAGCAGCGTTAGCGGGGTCAGCACAGATACGCAGTATTTT.

The chain's CDR3 is CASSQAITGGPNEKLFF. The CDR3 coding sequence is TGCGCCAGCAGCCAAGCAATTACAGGGGGCCCTAATGAAAAACTGTTTTTT. The chain combines TRBV4-1 with TRBJ1-4, with 9 bases aligning to TRBD1. Germline V gene sequence: CDR1 MGHRA, CDR2 YSYEKL. V lost 1 base to trimming and J lost 3 bases; unmatched junction nucleotides: 6. The CDR3 extends over 17 amino acids.

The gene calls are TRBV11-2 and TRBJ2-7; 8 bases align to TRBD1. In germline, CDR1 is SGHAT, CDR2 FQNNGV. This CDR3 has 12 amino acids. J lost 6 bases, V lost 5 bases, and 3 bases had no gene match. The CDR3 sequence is CASSQTGVEQYF. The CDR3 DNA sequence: TGTGCCAGCAGCCAGACAGGGGTCGAGCAGTACTTC.

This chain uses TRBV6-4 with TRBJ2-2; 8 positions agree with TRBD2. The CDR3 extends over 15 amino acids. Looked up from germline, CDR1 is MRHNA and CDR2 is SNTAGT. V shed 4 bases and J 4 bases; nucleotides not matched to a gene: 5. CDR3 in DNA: TGTGCCAGCAGTGCCACTAGCGGAGCCACCGGGGAGCTGTTTTTT. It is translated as CASSATSGATGELFF.

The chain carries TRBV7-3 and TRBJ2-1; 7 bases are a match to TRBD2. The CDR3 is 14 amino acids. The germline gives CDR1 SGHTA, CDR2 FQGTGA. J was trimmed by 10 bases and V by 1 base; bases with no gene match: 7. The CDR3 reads CASSLSPSGVEQFF. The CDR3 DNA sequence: TGTGCCAGCAGCTTAAGCCCTAGCGGAGTAGAGCAGTTCTTC.

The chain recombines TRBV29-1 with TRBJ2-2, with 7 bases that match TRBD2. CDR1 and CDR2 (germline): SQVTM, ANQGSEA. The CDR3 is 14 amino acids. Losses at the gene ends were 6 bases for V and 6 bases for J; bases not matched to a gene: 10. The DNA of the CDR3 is TGCAGCGTAGGGGATAGCGGGTCGGCCGGGGAGCTGTTTTTT. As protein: CSVGDSGSAGELFF.

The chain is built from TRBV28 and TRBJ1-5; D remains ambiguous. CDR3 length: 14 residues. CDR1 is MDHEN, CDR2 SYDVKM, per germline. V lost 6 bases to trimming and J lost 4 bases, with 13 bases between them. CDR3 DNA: TGTGCCAGCAGCCCGGGAGGCCTTAATCAGCCCCAGCATTTT. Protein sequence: CASSPGGLNQPQHF.

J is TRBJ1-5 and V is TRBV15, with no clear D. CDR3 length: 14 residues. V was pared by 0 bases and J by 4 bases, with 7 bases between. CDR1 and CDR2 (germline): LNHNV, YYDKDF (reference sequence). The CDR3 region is CATSRESTNQPQHF. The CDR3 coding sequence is TGTGCCACCAGCAGAGAGTCGACTAATCAGCCCCAGCATTTT. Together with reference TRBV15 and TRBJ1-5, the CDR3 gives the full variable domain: DAMVIQNPRYQVTQFGKPVTLSCSQTLNHNVMYWYQQKSSQAPKLLFHYYDKDFNNEADTPDNFQSRRPNTSFCFLDIRSPGLGDTAMYLCATSRESTNQPQHFGDGTRLSIL.

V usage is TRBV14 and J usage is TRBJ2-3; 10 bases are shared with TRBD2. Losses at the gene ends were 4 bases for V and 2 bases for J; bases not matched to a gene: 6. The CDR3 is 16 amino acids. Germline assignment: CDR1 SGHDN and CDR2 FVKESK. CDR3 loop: CASSLGLARSTDTQYF. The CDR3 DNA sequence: TGTGCCAGCAGCCTGGGACTAGCGAGATCCACAGATACGCAGTATTTT.

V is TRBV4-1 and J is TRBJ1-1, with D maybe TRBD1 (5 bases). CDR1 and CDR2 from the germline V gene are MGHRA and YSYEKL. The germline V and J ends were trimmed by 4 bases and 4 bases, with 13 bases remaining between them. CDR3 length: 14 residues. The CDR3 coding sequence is TGCGCCAGCAGCCTCTTGGAGCAGGGCACTGAAGCTTTCTTT. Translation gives CASSLLEQGTEAFF.

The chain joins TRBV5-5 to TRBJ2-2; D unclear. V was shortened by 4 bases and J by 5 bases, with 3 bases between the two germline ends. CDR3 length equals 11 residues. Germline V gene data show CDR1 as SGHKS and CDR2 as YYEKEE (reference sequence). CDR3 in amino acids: CASSETGELFF. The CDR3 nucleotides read TGTGCCAGCAGCGAAACCGGGGAGCTGTTTTTT. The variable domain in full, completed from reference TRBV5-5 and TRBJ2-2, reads DAGVTQSPTHLIKTRGQQVTLRCSPISGHKSVSWYQQVLGQGPQFIFQYYEKEERGRGNFPDRFSARQFPNYSSELNVNALLLGDSALYLCASSETGELFFGEGSRLTVL.

The CDR3 loop reads CASRGQGYTEAFF. For the CDR3, the DNA is TGTGCCAGCCGGGGACAGGGGTACACTGAAGCTTTCTTT. The chain uses TRBV6-4 and TRBJ1-1; 10 positions match TRBD1. V lost 8 bases and J lost 3; bases outside the gene matches: 3. The germline gives CDR1 MRHNA, CDR2 SNTAGT. CDR3 length equals 13 residues.